This T cell receptor beta chain emerged from a study of Ad26.COV2.S vaccination and SARS-CoV-2 variants. Study overall: Among those in the COV1001 Ad26.COV2.S trial arm was the donor.

The treatment here: approximately 18 received Ad26.COV2.S at low or high dose, single or two shots; several received placebo; per-sample allocation not given. Day 63 after the first injection of vaccine or placebo was the sampling time. Libraries were prepared by immunoSEQ multiplex PCR; TCRdb keeps only in-frame clonotypes and omits some of them. The table shows some 350,000 clones, with approximately 87% occurring only once. Germline-derived CDR1 and CDR2 are MNHEY and SVGAGI. The length of the CDR3 is 14 residues. Trimming took off 6 bases at V and 1 base at J, with 13 bases between the two ends. Regarding the study as a whole: Placebo recipients showed lower spike-specific TCR breadth than vaccinees. With respect to non-spike TCR breadth, vaccine and placebo recipients were similar.

As regards this clone: What it binds is unknown.

This sequence was found in a person between 18 and 65 years old who received the Ad26.COV2.S COVID-19 vaccine or a placebo. Specimen: peripheral blood, collected in a trial of Ad26.COV2.S vaccine versus placebo. The V gene is TRBV6-5, the J gene TRBJ2-7, with D perhaps matching TRBD2 (5 bases). Here the CDR3 reads CASRRGWASYEQYF. CDR3 nucleotides: TGTGCCAGCAGAAGAGGGTGGGCTTCCTACGAGCAGTACTTC.